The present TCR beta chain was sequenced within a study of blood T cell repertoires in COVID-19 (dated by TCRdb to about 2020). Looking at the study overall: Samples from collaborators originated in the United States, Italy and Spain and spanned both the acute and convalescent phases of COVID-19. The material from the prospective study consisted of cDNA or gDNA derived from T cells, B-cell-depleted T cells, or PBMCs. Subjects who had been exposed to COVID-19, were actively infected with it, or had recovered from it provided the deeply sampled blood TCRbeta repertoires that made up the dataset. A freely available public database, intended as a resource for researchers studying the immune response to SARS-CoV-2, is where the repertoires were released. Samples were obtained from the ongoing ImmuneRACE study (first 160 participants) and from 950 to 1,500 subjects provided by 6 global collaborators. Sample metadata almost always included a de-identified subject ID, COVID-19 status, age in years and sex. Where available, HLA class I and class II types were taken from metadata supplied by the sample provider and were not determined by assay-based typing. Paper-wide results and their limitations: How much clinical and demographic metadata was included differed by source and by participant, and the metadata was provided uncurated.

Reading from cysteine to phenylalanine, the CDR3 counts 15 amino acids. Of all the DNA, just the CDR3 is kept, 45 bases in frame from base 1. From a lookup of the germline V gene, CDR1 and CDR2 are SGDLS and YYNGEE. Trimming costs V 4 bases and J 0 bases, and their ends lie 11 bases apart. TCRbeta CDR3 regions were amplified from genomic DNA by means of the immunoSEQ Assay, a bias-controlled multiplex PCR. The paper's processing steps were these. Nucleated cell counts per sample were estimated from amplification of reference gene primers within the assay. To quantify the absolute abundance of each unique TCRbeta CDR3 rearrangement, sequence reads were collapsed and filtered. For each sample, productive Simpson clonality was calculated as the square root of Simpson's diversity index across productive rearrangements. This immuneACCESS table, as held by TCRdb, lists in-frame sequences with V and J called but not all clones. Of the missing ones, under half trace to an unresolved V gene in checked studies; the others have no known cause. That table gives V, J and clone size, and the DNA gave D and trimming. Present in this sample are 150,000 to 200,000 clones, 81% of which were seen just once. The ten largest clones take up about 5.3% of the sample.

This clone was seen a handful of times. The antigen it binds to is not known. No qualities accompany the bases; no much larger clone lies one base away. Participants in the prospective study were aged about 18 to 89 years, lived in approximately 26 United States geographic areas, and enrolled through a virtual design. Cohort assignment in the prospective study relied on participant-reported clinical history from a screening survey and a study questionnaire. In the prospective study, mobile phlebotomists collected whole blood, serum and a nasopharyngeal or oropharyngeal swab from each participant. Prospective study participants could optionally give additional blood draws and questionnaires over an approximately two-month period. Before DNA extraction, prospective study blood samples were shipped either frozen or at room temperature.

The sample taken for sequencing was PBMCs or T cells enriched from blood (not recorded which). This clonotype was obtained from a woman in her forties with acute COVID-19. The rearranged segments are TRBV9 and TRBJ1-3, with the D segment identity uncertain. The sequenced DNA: TGTGCCAGCAGCCCTTCAGGTAACTCTGGAAACACCATATATTTT. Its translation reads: CASSPSGNSGNTIYF.